What follows are 23 T cell receptor beta chains derived from one specimen sequenced in a study of cytomegalovirus exposure and HLA in healthy donors. PCR amplification relied on 60 Vbeta primers (plus 13 Jbeta primers). Sequenced by immunoSEQ multiplex PCR; TCRdb stores in-frame clones only, minus some. The data show approximately 100,000 clones, roughly four fifths seen once. The sequencing sample was made of PBMCs. These receptor sequences come from a man aged 45-65 years in good health and CMV-seronegative.

This clone was seen once. The chain is built from TRBV18 and TRBJ2-5; the D gene is possibly TRBD2 (6 bases). V was shortened by 2 bases and J by 5 bases, with 24 bases between the two germline ends. The CDR3 length is 18 residues. From germline, CDR1 is KGHSH and CDR2 LQKENI. The CDR3 DNA follows: TGTGCCAGCTCACCAAGGACCCTCCTAGCGACCCAGGAGGAGACCCAGTACTTC. This codes for CASSPRTLLATQEETQYF.

The chain has TRBV6-5 and TRBJ2-7, with a tentative D call TRBD2 (6 bases). CDR3 length: 15 amino acids. The germline CDR1 and CDR2 sequences are MNHEY and SVGAGI. The V end lost 0 bases, the J end lost 3 bases, and 12 bases lay between the germline ends. CDR3 residues: CASSYSGAGIYEQYF. The CDR3 DNA follows: TGTGCCAGCAGTTACTCAGGGGCGGGAATCTACGAGCAGTACTTC.

The rearrangement joins TRBV11-2 to TRBJ2-5, with D unclear. Trimming removed 1 base at V and 1 base at J, with 10 bases between. There are 15 residues in the CDR3. In germline, CDR1 is SGHAT, CDR2 FQNNGV. The CDR3 DNA reads TGTGCCAGCAGCTTAGGTGAAAGGAGCCAAGAGACCCAGTACTTC. It codes for CASSLGERSQETQYF.

This chain links TRBV5-1 with TRBJ1-4; D might be TRBD1 (5 bases). The CDR3 is 19 amino acids. Germline CDR1 is SGHRS and CDR2 is YFSETQ. Trimming removed 1 base from V and 1 base from J, with 20 bases in between. The CDR3 DNA sequence: TGCGCCAGCAGCTTGAGGTCGGGACCATCGCGGGGAACTAATGAAAAACTGTTTTTT. It is translated as CASSLRSGPSRGTNEKLFF.

This clone was observed a single time. The chain links TRBV12-2 to TRBJ1-5. TRBV12-2 is tagged as a pseudogene. This CDR3 is 16 amino acids long. This chain's CDR3 is CASRLERGTGNQPQHF. Here the CDR3 DNA reads TGTGCAAGTCGCTTAGAACGGGGTACGGGCAATCAGCCCCAGCATTTT.

The rearrangement joins TRBV6-5 to TRBJ2-2; D gene ambiguous. The CDR3 spans 15 residues. V was cut by 6 bases and J by 4 bases, with 15 bases left in between. CDR1 and CDR2 (germline): MNHEY, SVGAGI. The CDR3 loop reads CASSRPMTGTGELFF. The CDR3, as DNA: TGTGCCAGCAGCCGACCAATGACTGGCACCGGGGAGCTGTTTTTT.

The chain employs TRBV28 and TRBJ1-6; TRBD1 might be the D (6 bases). This CDR3 is 16 amino acids long. Trimming pared 6 bases from V and 5 bases from J, leaving 17 bases between. The V gene's germline CDR1 is MDHEN and CDR2 SYDVKM. The CDR3 nucleotides read TGTGCCAGCAGATCGGCGGACAGTGGGCATAATTCACCCCTCCACTTT. Amino acids: CASRSADSGHNSPLHF.

The rearrangement joins TRBV5-1 to TRBJ2-5, with 11 nucleotides matching TRBD2. TRBJ2-7 explains the end of the DNA better; the J call may be wrong. Germline CDR1 and CDR2: SGHRS and YFSETQ. This CDR3 comprises 16 residues. The CDR3 nucleotides are TGCGCCAGTCAAGCAACCGGGACTAGCGGCTTCCACGAGCAGTACTTC. Translating it yields CASQATGTSGFHEQYF.

The chain couples TRBV29-1 to TRBJ2-5, with a tentative D call TRBD1 (5 bases). The J call is in doubt because the DNA end fits TRBJ2-7 better. The CDR3 runs 12 residues. CDR1 and CDR2 (germline): SQVTM, ANQGSEA. CDR3 loop: CSVEDQGYEQYF. In nucleotides, the CDR3 is TGCAGCGTTGAAGATCAGGGTTACGAGCAGTACTTC.

The rearrangement joins TRBV10-3 to TRBJ1-2; no clear D gene. Trimming stripped 4 bases from V and 6 bases from J, with 12 bases between. This CDR3 has 13 amino acids. Germline CDR1 is ENHRY and CDR2 is SYGVKD. DNA of the CDR3: TGTGCCATCAGTGCTGAGGTGTCAGATGGCTACACCTTC. It is translated as CAISAEVSDGYTF.

This clone came up a few times. This chain's CDR3 is CASSPLGTGKNIQYF. In DNA form, the CDR3 reads TGTGCCAGCAGTCCCCTGGGGACAGGGAAAAACATTCAGTACTTC. The chain is built from TRBV6-5 and TRBJ2-4; TRBD1 aligns across 9 bases. V lost 5 bases, J lost 4 bases, and 6 bases stayed unmatched. Germline CDR1 reads MNHEY; CDR2 reads SVGAGI. This CDR3 comprises 15 residues.

A note on this clone: One end of the junction does not line up with germline, which may come from a read error. The gene calls are TRBV6-6 and TRBJ1-2; possibly TRBD1 for D (5 bases). Germline values: CDR1 MNHNY, CDR2 SVGAGI (reference sequence). The CDR3 length is 15 residues. The CDR3 reads CASSSGTSSSYGYIF. In DNA form, the CDR3 reads TGTGCCAGCAGTTCCGGGACTTCAAGTAGCTATGGCTACATCTTC.

This rearrangement joins TRBV5-1 to TRBJ2-5; 7 positions match TRBD1. This CDR3 has 16 amino acids. Germline trimming cut 4 bases from V and 0 bases from J; bases unmatched to any gene: 9. The V gene's germline CDR1 is SGHRS and CDR2 YFSETQ. The CDR3 nucleotides read TGCGCCAGCAGCACACAGGGGCCATTAAACCAAGAGACCCAGTACTTC. Protein: CASSTQGPLNQETQYF.

The chain links TRBV6-5 to TRBJ1-6; possible D gene TRBD1, 6 bases. V was pared by 4 bases and J by 6 bases, with 13 bases between. This CDR3 comprises 15 residues. The germline CDR1 and CDR2 sequences are MNHEY and SVGAGI. CDR3 nucleotides: TGTGCCAGCAGTTCCAGGACAGTCTTTAATTCACCCCTCCACTTT. This gives the protein CASSSRTVFNSPLHF.

Only a few counts were recorded for this clone. This chain joins TRBV5-1 and TRBJ2-7; D possibly corresponds to TRBD2 (8 bases). V was cut by 3 bases and J by 4 bases, with 14 bases left in between. The CDR3 spans 14 residues. The germline V gene encodes CDR1 SGHRS and CDR2 YFSETQ. The CDR3 DNA sequence: TGCGCCAGCAGCTATAGCGGGACAGCTTACGAGCAGTACTTC. This sequence encodes CASSYSGTAYEQYF.

V gene TRBV30 combines with J gene TRBJ2-3, with 10 bases aligning to TRBD2. Per germline, CDR1 GTSNPN and CDR2 SVGIG (reference sequence). Trimming took 2 bases from V and 5 from J; bases not matched to a gene: 7. This CDR3 comprises 15 residues. CDR3 sequence reads: CAWSRSGGAIDTQYF. In nucleotides, the CDR3 is TGTGCCTGGAGTAGAAGCGGGGGGGCCATAGATACGCAGTATTTT. Using reference TRBV30 and TRBJ2-3 for the parts outside the CDR3, the full variable domain is SQTIHQWPATLVQPVGSPLSLECTVEGTSNPNLYWYRQAAGRGLQLLFYSVGIGQISSEVPQNLSASRPQDRQFILSSKKLLLSDSGFYLCAWSRSGGAIDTQYFGPGTRLTVL.

The V call is TRBV5-1, the J call TRBJ2-7, with D possibly TRBD1 on 7 matching bases. The CDR3 has 14 amino acids. CDR1 and CDR2 (germline): SGHRS, YFSETQ. Trimming removed 4 bases at V and 6 bases at J, with 17 bases between. The CDR3 protein is CASSPGAGGGEQYF. The DNA of the CDR3 is TGCGCCAGCAGCCCGGGGGCAGGGGGAGGCGAGCAGTACTTC. Together with reference TRBV5-1 and TRBJ2-7, the CDR3 gives the full variable domain: KAGVTQTPRYLIKTRGQQVTLSCSPISGHRSVSWYQQTPGQGLQFLFEYFSETQRNKGNFPGRFSGRQFSNSRSEMNVSTLELGDSALYLCASSPGAGGGEQYFGPGTRLTVT.

The chain combines TRBV7-2 with TRBJ2-1; 7 bases align to TRBD1. The CDR3 has 14 amino acids. The germline V gene encodes CDR1 SGHTA and CDR2 FQGNSA. The ends lost 5 bases at V and 2 bases at J; junction bases unmatched: 3. The CDR3 nucleotides read TGTGCCAGCAGCACGGGACAGCCCTACAATGAGCAGTTCTTC. Translating it yields CASSTGQPYNEQFF.

The chain carries TRBV10-3 and TRBJ1-5, with TRBD1 matching over 9 bases. The germline CDR1 and CDR2 sequences are ENHRY and SYGVKD. The CDR3 loop spans 15 amino acids. Losses at the gene ends were 5 bases for V and 3 bases for J; bases not matched to a gene: 5. The CDR3 sequence is CAISPGTGNNQPQHF. The CDR3, as DNA: TGTGCCATCAGTCCCGGGACAGGGAACAATCAGCCCCAGCATTTT.

The chain combines TRBV9 with TRBJ2-1; D perhaps matches TRBD1 (6 bases). The CDR3 covers 15 residues. CDR1 is SGDLS, CDR2 YYNGEE, per germline. Trimming took 4 bases from V and 0 from J, leaving 11 bases between them. The CDR3 DNA reads TGTGCCAGCAGCCCCGGACAGAGCTCCTACAATGAGCAGTTCTTC. The encoded protein is CASSPGQSSYNEQFF.

This clone was counted a few times. The chain couples TRBV7-6 to TRBJ2-1; D call uncertain. CDR1 SGHVS and CDR2 FNYEAQ come from the germline V gene. The CDR3 is 9 amino acids. Trimming pared 11 bases from V and 7 bases from J, leaving 6 bases between. This chain's CDR3 is CALSNEQFF. The CDR3 region has the DNA TGTGCCCTATCTAATGAGCAGTTCTTC.

The chain carries TRBV28 and TRBJ2-3; TRBD1 agrees at 7 bases. Germline trimming cut 10 bases from V and 1 base from J; bases unmatched to any gene: 8. CDR1 MDHEN and CDR2 SYDVKM come from the germline V gene. CDR3 length: 14 residues. The CDR3 here is CATYRDRGTDTQYF. As DNA, the CDR3 is TGTGCCACCTACCGGGACAGAGGCACAGATACGCAGTATTTT.

The chain recombines TRBV7-2 with TRBJ2-3; 7 nucleotides match TRBD2. The CDR3 is 14 residues long. The V and J ends lost 1 base and 6 bases, in that order; junction bases with no gene match: 4. Looked up from germline, CDR1 is SGHTA and CDR2 is FQGNSA. CDR3 sequence: CASSLGGGSDTQYF. The CDR3 bases are TGTGCCAGCAGCTTAGGTGGCGGGAGCGATACGCAGTATTTT.